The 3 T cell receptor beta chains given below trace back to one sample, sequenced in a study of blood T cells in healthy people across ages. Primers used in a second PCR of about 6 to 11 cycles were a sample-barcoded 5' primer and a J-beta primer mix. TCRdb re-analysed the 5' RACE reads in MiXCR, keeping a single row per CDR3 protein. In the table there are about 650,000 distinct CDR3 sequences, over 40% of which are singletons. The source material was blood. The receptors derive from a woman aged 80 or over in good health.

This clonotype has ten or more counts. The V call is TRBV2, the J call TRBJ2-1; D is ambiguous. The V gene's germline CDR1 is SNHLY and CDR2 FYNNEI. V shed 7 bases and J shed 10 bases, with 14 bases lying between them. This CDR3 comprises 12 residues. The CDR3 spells CASIAEVWEQFF. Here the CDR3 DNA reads TGTGCCAGCATCGCCGAAGTGTGGGAGCAGTTCTTC. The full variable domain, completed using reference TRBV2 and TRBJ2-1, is EPEVTQTPSHQVTQMGQEVILRCVPISNHLYFYWYRQILGQKVEFLVSFYNNEISEKSEIFDDQFSVERPDGSNFTLKIRSTKLEDSAMYFCASIAEVWEQFFGPGTRLTVL.

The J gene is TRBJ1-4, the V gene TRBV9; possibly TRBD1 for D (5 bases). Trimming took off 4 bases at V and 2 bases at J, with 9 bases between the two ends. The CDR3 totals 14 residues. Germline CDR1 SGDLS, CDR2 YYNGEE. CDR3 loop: CASSRGLTNEKLFF. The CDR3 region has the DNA TGTGCCAGCAGCAGGGGACTCACTAATGAAAAACTGTTTTTT.

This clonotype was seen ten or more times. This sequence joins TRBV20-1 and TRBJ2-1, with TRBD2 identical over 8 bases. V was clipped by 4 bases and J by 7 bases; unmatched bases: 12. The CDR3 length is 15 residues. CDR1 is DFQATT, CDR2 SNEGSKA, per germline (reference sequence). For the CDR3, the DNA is TGCAGTGCTATTTTAGCGGGAAAGGGGGGGAATGAGCAGTTCTTC. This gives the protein CSAILAGKGGNEQFF.